Following are 18 T cell receptor beta chains from one sample sequenced in a study of CD8+ T cells in alopecia areata. Following RNA extraction, reverse transcription yielded cDNA that acted as the sequencing template. TCRdb keeps only in-frame clones here, not all; method: immunoSEQ multiplex PCR. The sample contains roughly 140,000 clones, approximately 60% of which appear only once. The sample was CD8+ T cells sorted from blood. The receptors were gathered from a human donor in good health.

The chain recombines TRBV29-1 with TRBJ2-2; no definite D call. This CDR3 has 13 residues. Germline loops: CDR1 SQVTM, CDR2 ANQGSEA. The V end was cut by 4 bases, the J end by 3 bases, with 9 bases between. CDR3 nucleotide sequence: TGCAGCGTTGCGTTGGCCTACACCGGGGAGCTGTTTTTT. This translates into CSVALAYTGELFF.

This chain links TRBV29-1 with TRBJ1-2; D possibly corresponds to TRBD1 (5 bases). CDR1 and CDR2 (germline): SQVTM, ANQGSEA. There are 12 residues in the CDR3. V lost 1 base and J 5 bases, leaving 8 bases between the germline ends. The CDR3 bases are TGCAGCGTTGAAGGCAGGGTATATGGCTACACCTTC. Residues: CSVEGRVYGYTF. The full variable domain, rest sourced from reference TRBV29-1 and TRBJ1-2, is SAVISQKPSRDICQRGTSLTIQCQVDSQVTMMFWYRQQPGQSLTLIATANQGSEATYESGFVIDKFPISRPNLTFSTLTVSNMSPEDSSIYLCSVEGRVYGYTFGSGTRLTVV.

This chain uses TRBV28 with TRBJ2-2, with TRBD2 matching over 7 bases. The CDR3 is 14 amino acids. The ends lost 8 bases at V and 4 bases at J; junction bases unmatched: 7. CDR1 is MDHEN, CDR2 SYDVKM, per germline. CDR3 sequence: CASGSSGTTGELFF. CDR3 coding DNA: TGTGCCAGCGGATCTAGCGGAACCACCGGGGAGCTGTTTTTT.

This sequence joins TRBV19 and TRBJ1-1; tentative D call: TRBD1 (5 bases). The V gene's germline CDR1 is LNHDA and CDR2 SQIVND (reference sequence). The CDR3 extends over 14 amino acids. V lost 9 bases, J lost 3 bases, and 17 bases lay in between. Here the CDR3 reads CASVDGGSDTEAFF. The CDR3 DNA reads TGTGCCAGCGTCGATGGGGGGTCAGACACTGAAGCTTTCTTT.

V and J are TRBV6-6 and TRBJ2-7, with TRBD1 identical over 9 bases. The CDR3 totals 14 residues. With 5 bases clipped from V and 1 base from J, the junction kept 3 bases outside the gene matches. CDR1 is MNHNY and CDR2 is SVGAGI in the germline V gene (reference sequence). As DNA, the CDR3 is TGTGCCAGCAGTACGGGGACAGGGTCCTACGAGCAGTACTTC. This codes for CASSTGTGSYEQYF.

The V gene is TRBV25-1, the J gene TRBJ2-1, with 7 bases identical to TRBD2. The CDR3 loop spans 11 amino acids. Looked up from germline, CDR1 is MGHDK and CDR2 is SYGVNS. V dropped 7 bases and J dropped 12; count of bases not matched to a gene: 6. The CDR3 DNA follows: TGTGCCAGCATAGTTGGGGGGGTGCAGTTCTTC. Its translation is CASIVGGVQFF. Combining the CDR3 with reference TRBV25-1 and TRBJ2-1 gives the whole variable domain EADIYQTPRYLVIGTGKKITLECSQTMGHDKMYWYQQDPGMELHLIHYSYGVNSTEKGDLSSESTVSRIRTEHFPLTLESARPSHTSQYLCASIVGGVQFFGPGTRLTVL.

In its sample, this clone was seen a few times. The chain recombines TRBV5-5 with TRBJ2-3, with D perhaps matching TRBD2 (5 bases). The CDR3 spans 16 residues. V was clipped by 4 bases and J by 4 bases, with 19 bases between them. CDR1 and CDR2 (germline): SGHKS, YYEKEE (reference sequence). CDR3 DNA: TGTGCCAGCAGCCCCGACTATCGGAGCGCGGCAGATACGCAGTATTTT. Protein sequence: CASSPDYRSAADTQYF.

This sequence joins TRBV4-1 and TRBJ2-2, with 10 bases aligning to TRBD2. Germline V gene data show CDR1 as MGHRA and CDR2 as YSYEKL. Unmatched junction bases numbered 6, after V lost 2 bases and J lost 6 bases. This CDR3 comprises 16 residues. The CDR3 region has the DNA TGCGCCAGCAGCCAATCAAGTGGACTAGCGGCCGGGGAGCTGTTTTTT. It encodes CASSQSSGLAAGELFF.

This chain links TRBV27 with TRBJ2-1; D may be TRBD2 (6 bases). The CDR3 runs 15 residues. Per the germline V gene, CDR1 is MNHEY and CDR2 is SMNVEV (reference sequence). The V gene lost 3 bases and the J gene lost 2 bases, with 11 bases spanning the gap. Here the CDR3 DNA reads TGTGCCAGCAGTTTGAGCGGGTACCCCTACAATGAGCAGTTCTTC. Protein: CASSLSGYPYNEQFF.

In this sample, this clone turned up once. This rearrangement joins TRBV4-2 to TRBJ2-5; D might be TRBD1 (5 bases). Trimming removed 0 bases from V and 4 bases from J, with 18 bases in between. Germline CDR1 LGHNA, CDR2 YNFKEQ. The CDR3 is 17 amino acids. The CDR3 loop reads CASSQEFGGSRGETQYF. DNA for the CDR3: TGTGCCAGCAGCCAAGAGTTCGGCGGCTCTAGGGGAGAGACCCAGTACTTC.

The chain combines TRBV5-1 with TRBJ1-2, with D possibly matching TRBD1 (5 bases). Germline V gives CDR1 SGHRS, CDR2 YFSETQ. Between the trimmed V and J ends, which lost 0 bases and 4 bases, there was a span of 16 bases. The CDR3 extends over 16 amino acids. The CDR3 region has the DNA TGCGCCAGCAGCTTGGAAGGGGCCGGGGTCGGCTATGGCTACACCTTC. Translated: CASSLEGAGVGYGYTF.

This clone has a handful of counts. The chain combines TRBV7-2 with TRBJ2-1, with D hard to call. The CDR3 length is 13 residues. CDR1 is SGHTA and CDR2 is FQGNSA in the germline V gene. V lost 0 bases and J lost 10, with 10 bases in between. The CDR3 spells CASSLAPGREQFF. DNA for the CDR3: TGTGCCAGCAGCTTAGCGCCGGGCCGGGAGCAGTTCTTC.

V and J are TRBV29-1 and TRBJ2-1; D is possibly TRBD1 (6 bases). The CDR3 covers 12 residues. Trimming removed 8 bases from V and 5 bases from J, with 13 bases in between. Germline CDR1 is SQVTM and CDR2 is ANQGSEA. CDR3 sequence: CSTTGRNNEQFF. The CDR3 DNA is TGCAGCACGACAGGAAGAAACAATGAGCAGTTCTTC.

V usage is TRBV29-1 and J usage is TRBJ2-1; D is ambiguous. Per germline, CDR1 SQVTM and CDR2 ANQGSEA. CDR3 length: 11 residues. V lost 6 bases to trimming and J lost 7 bases, with 10 bases between them. The CDR3 spells CSVDQENEQFF. The CDR3 DNA reads as TGCAGCGTGGATCAGGAAAATGAGCAGTTCTTC.

A word on this clone: Relative to the germline gene, one junction end is altered; a read error may explain this. The chain joins TRBV15 to TRBJ1-5, with 7 bases identical to TRBD1. Germline V lookup: CDR1 LNHNV, CDR2 YYDKDF (reference sequence). The CDR3 contains 15 residues. The CDR3 loop reads CATSRVGGGKQPQHF. CDR3 sequence (DNA): TGTGCCACCAGCAGAGTAGGAGGGGGCAAGCAGCCCCAGCATTTT.

This chain connects TRBV28 to TRBJ2-3; 12 bases align to TRBD2. The CDR3 spans 18 residues. Per germline, CDR1 MDHEN and CDR2 SYDVKM. Trimming took 2 bases from V and 1 from J; bases not matched to a gene: 7. As DNA, the CDR3 is TGTGCCAGCAGTTTACTAGCGGGAGGGCCTCGGGGCACAGATACGCAGTATTTT. It is translated as CASSLLAGGPRGTDTQYF.

This clone was counted a few times. This chain links TRBV7-9 with TRBJ1-1, with D possibly matching TRBD1 (5 bases). The CDR3 is 16 residues long. V was clipped by 5 bases and J by 5 bases, with 21 bases between them. The germline V gene has CDR1 SEHNR and CDR2 FQNEAQ (reference sequence). CDR3 protein: CASSPVPGTGWTEAFF. CDR3 DNA sequence: TGTGCCAGCAGCCCCGTTCCGGGGACGGGGTGGACTGAAGCTTTCTTT.

The V and J genes are TRBV7-2 and TRBJ2-1, with D possibly being TRBD1 or TRBD2 (6 bases each). CDR3 length: 14 amino acids. The germline V gene encodes CDR1 SGHTA and CDR2 FQGNSA. The V and J ends lost 4 bases and 6 bases respectively, with 13 bases between them. The CDR3 DNA sequence: TGTGCCAGCAGCTCGCCGTGGGGGGCCAATGAGCAGTTCTTC. It is translated as CASSSPWGANEQFF.